This T cell receptor (beta chain) is from a study of T cells in Graves' hyperthyroidism and ophthalmopathy. In germline, CDR1 is MDHEN, CDR2 SYDVKM. The CDR3 length is 20 residues. Germline trimming cut 5 bases from V and 0 bases from J; bases unmatched to any gene: 16. The authors took PBMCs from 10 ml fresh peripheral blood. General study results and limits: Most clonotypes expanded in thyroid above 0.001 were likewise present in blood. Stable hyperthyroidism was separated from ophthalmopathy by a model based on 13 V-J features.

This clonotype was picked up a small number of times. What it binds is not known. The source material, RNA transcripts, was used to amplify TCR beta CDR3 regions. The HTBI primer set served for first-round RT-PCR of the TCR CDR3. TCRdb re-analysed the multiplex PCR reads in MiXCR, keeping a single row per CDR3 protein. The data show hundreds of thousands of distinct CDR3 sequences, less than 15% seen once. The clonotype was recovered from a young woman with Graves' hyperthyroidism. Sample: blood. This sequence joins TRBV28 and TRBJ2-2, with 9 bases fitting TRBD1. The CDR3 bases are TGTGCCAGCAGTCTGATTTTAGGACAGGGGACTTTACCGAACACCGGGGAGCTGTTTTTT. Translated: CASSLILGQGTLPNTGELFF.